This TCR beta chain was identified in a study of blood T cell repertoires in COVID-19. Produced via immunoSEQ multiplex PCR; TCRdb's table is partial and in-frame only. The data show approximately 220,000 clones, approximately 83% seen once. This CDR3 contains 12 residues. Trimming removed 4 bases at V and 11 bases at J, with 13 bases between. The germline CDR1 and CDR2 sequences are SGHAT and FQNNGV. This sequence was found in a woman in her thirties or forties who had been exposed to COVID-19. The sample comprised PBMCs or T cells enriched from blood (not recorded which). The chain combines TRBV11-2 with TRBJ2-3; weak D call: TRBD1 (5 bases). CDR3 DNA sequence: TGTGCCAGCAGCTGGCAGGGTCGGTGGCAGTATTTT. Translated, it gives CASSWQGRWQYF.